This T cell receptor (beta chain) was sequenced during a study of blood T cell repertoires in COVID-19. CDR3 length: 13 amino acids. From germline, CDR1 is SGHKS and CDR2 YYEKEE (reference sequence). V lost 1 base, J lost 4 bases, and 9 bases lay in between. Sequencing was performed with immunoSEQ multiplex PCR; in TCRdb, only in-frame clones are kept and a portion is missing. The sample shows under 300,000 clones, 85% of them seen only once. The clonotype originates from a human donor in a cohort sampled during active COVID-19. Sample: peripheral blood. The chain couples TRBV5-5 to TRBJ2-7; a weak D match, TRBD1 (6 bases). Here the CDR3 reads CASSLSQGYEQYF. DNA for the CDR3: TGTGCCAGCAGCTTGTCCCAGGGGTACGAGCAGTACTTC.